This T cell receptor beta chain was retrieved from a study of T cells in Graves' hyperthyroidism and ophthalmopathy. Study context: Initial diagnosis, before any treatment, was when peripheral blood was collected. Study conclusions and caveats: Expanded thyroid clonotypes (above 0.001) were mostly also found in blood.

RNA transcripts yielded amplified TCR beta CDR3 regions. Primed by the HTBI set, a first-round RT-PCR was run on the TCR CDR3. TCRdb re-analysed the multiplex PCR reads in MiXCR, keeping a single row per CDR3 protein. The top ten clones hold around 19% of a sample with 500,000 to 700,000 distinct CDR3 sequences, over 15% of them seen once. In the case of this clonotype: Its antigen is still unknown.

Material: blood. The clonotype was recovered from a woman aged 18-35 years with Graves' hyperthyroidism.

CDR3 coding DNA: TGTGCCAGCAGCCCGCGGGACAGGGGGCCCCAAAACATTCAGTACTTC. Its translation: CASSPRDRGPQNIQYF. The V and J genes are TRBV2 and TRBJ2-4, with TRBD1 identical over 12 bases. The trim removed 6 bases at V and 5 bases at J, leaving 8 bases unmatched. The germline V gene has CDR1 SNHLY and CDR2 FYNNEI. CDR3 length: 16 residues.